Following are 19 T cell receptor beta chains from one sample sequenced in a study of cytomegalovirus exposure and HLA in healthy donors. The PCR ran on 60 Vbeta and 13 Jbeta primers. The method was immunoSEQ multiplex PCR; TCRdb's version includes in-frame clones alone and lacks a portion of them. Seen here are around 150,000 clones, roughly four fifths observed once, and the top ten hold approximately 15%. Sequences were obtained from PBMCs. These receptors all stem from a human donor in good health.

The chain combines TRBV7-8 with TRBJ2-5; the match to TRBD1 covers 7 bases. Matching the DNA end better, TRBJ2-7 makes the J call doubtful. CDR3 length: 14 residues. CDR1 is SGHVS and CDR2 is FQNEAQ in the germline V gene. This CDR3 reads CASSSRQGFAEQYF. CDR3 DNA: TGTGCCAGCAGCTCTAGACAGGGATTTGCCGAGCAGTACTTC.

The CDR3 DNA reads as TGTGCCAGCAGCACCGGGACAGGGGCCTTCGAGCAGTACTTC. It specifies CASSTGTGAFEQYF. V usage is TRBV7-9 and J usage is TRBJ2-7, with 10 bases lining up with TRBD1. CDR3 length equals 14 residues. V shed 5 bases, J shed 6 bases, and the junction held 7 bases outside the gene matches. CDR1 SEHNR and CDR2 FQNEAQ come from the germline V gene (reference sequence).

The rearrangement links TRBV6-1 to TRBJ2-2; 16 nucleotides match TRBD2. This CDR3 has 20 residues. The ends lost 4 bases at V and 3 bases at J; junction bases unmatched: 11. Germline lookup yields CDR1 MNHNS and CDR2 SASEGT. As DNA, the CDR3 is TGTGCCAGCAGTGGCTCCTCGGGACTAGCGGGGGGGTGGTACACCGGGGAGCTGTTTTTT. As protein: CASSGSSGLAGGWYTGELFF.

V is TRBV10-3 and J is TRBJ2-1; 7 nucleotides match TRBD1. This CDR3 spans 14 amino acids. Losses at the gene ends were 4 bases for V and 7 bases for J; bases not matched to a gene: 7. CDR1 and CDR2 from the germline V gene are ENHRY and SYGVKD. Here the CDR3 DNA reads TGTGCCATCAGTGGTCGACAGGGAAGGAATGAGCAGTTCTTC. Encoded protein: CAISGRQGRNEQFF.

This chain connects TRBV11-3 to TRBJ2-7; TRBD2 aligns across 12 bases. This CDR3 region has 15 residues. V dropped 5 bases and J dropped 4; count of bases not matched to a gene: 6. CDR1 is SGHNT and CDR2 is YENEEA in the germline V gene. The CDR3 DNA follows: TGTGCCAGCAGCCCCCCCGGGACTAGCGGGTACGAGCAGTACTTC. Its translation: CASSPPGTSGYEQYF.

The chain combines TRBV27 with TRBJ2-5, with D possibly TRBD1 on 6 matching bases. Germline CDR1 reads MNHEY; CDR2 reads SMNVEV (reference sequence). The CDR3 contains 15 residues. V was clipped by 5 bases and J by 5 bases, with 18 bases between them. CDR3 bases: TGTGCCAGCAGTCCCCCGGGCAGGGGATTGGAGACCCAGTACTTC. This encodes CASSPPGRGLETQYF.

This clone appeared once. This chain joins TRBV28 and TRBJ2-5; D is undetermined. Germline CDR1 and CDR2: MDHEN and SYDVKM. V dropped 3 bases and J dropped 5 bases, with 22 bases sitting between them. CDR3 length equals 17 residues. CDR3 loop: CASSFGPEVPRWETQYF. The CDR3 DNA reads TGTGCCAGCAGTTTTGGTCCAGAGGTTCCCAGATGGGAGACCCAGTACTTC.

The V call is TRBV19, the J call TRBJ1-5; weak D call: TRBD1 (6 bases). The germline V gene encodes CDR1 LNHDA and CDR2 SQIVND (reference sequence). The CDR3 has 13 residues. With 4 bases removed from V and 2 bases from J, the gap between germline ends came to 6 bases. The CDR3 DNA sequence: TGTGCCAGTAGTACAGGGGGCAATCAGCCCCAGCATTTT. Protein product: CASSTGGNQPQHF.

This clone was counted a few times. At one end, the junction sequence differs from germline, possibly due to a read error. This chain links TRBV7-7 with TRBJ2-7, with TRBD2 identical over 11 bases. Germline assignment: CDR1 SSHAT and CDR2 FNYEAQ (reference sequence). This CDR3 comprises 14 residues. CDR3 in amino acids: CASSPTSGSDEQYF. CDR3 in DNA: TGTGCTAGCAGCCCCACTAGCGGGAGTGACGAGCAGTACTTC.

This clone was found a few times. The chain joins TRBV15 to TRBJ1-3; 7 nucleotides agree with TRBD1. J was trimmed by 9 bases and V by 4 bases; bases with no gene match: 6. The CDR3 has 13 residues. In germline, CDR1 is LNHNV, CDR2 YYDKDF (reference sequence). CDR3 nucleotides: TGTGCCACCAGCACAGGGGGGACCCCCACCATATATTTT. The encoded protein is CATSTGGTPTIYF.

The J gene is TRBJ2-7, the V gene TRBV13; D uncertain. Deletions cut 1 base from V and 1 base from J, with 11 bases between. The CDR3 loop spans 15 amino acids. Looked up from germline, CDR1 is PRHDT and CDR2 is FYEKMQ (reference sequence). The CDR3 loop is CASSLVPGGSYEQYF. CDR3 DNA: TGTGCCAGCAGCTTAGTCCCTGGCGGTTCCTACGAGCAGTACTTC.

The chain carries TRBV29-1 and TRBJ2-5, with a weak D call TRBD2 (6 bases). Trimming stripped 2 bases from V and 5 bases from J, with 6 bases between. The germline CDR1 and CDR2 sequences are SQVTM and ANQGSEA. This CDR3 contains 11 residues. The CDR3 sequence: CSVETSETQYF. The CDR3 DNA sequence: TGCAGCGTTGAAACTAGCGAGACCCAGTACTTC.

This rearrangement joins TRBV6-5 to TRBJ2-1, with TRBD1 matching over 11 bases. This CDR3 comprises 13 residues. V shed 0 bases and J 15 bases; nucleotides not matched to a gene: 4. Germline CDR1 reads MNHEY; CDR2 reads SVGAGI. The CDR3 loop is CASSYSGTGGRFF. The CDR3 nucleotides read TGTGCCAGCAGTTACTCGGGGACAGGGGGACGGTTCTTC.

The rearrangement links TRBV29-1 to TRBJ1-2; perhaps TRBD1 as D (6 bases). The germline V gene encodes CDR1 SQVTM and CDR2 ANQGSEA. Trimming removed 1 base from V and 5 bases from J, with 14 bases in between. The CDR3 has 14 amino acids. The CDR3 reads CSVEGQTGYYGYTF. The CDR3 coding sequence is TGCAGCGTTGAAGGCCAGACAGGTTATTATGGCTACACCTTC.

The rearrangement links TRBV18 to TRBJ1-5; TRBD1 might be the D (5 bases). Germline V lookup: CDR1 KGHSH, CDR2 LQKENI. Deletions cut 4 bases from V and 1 base from J, with 14 bases between. The CDR3 totals 16 residues. CDR3 sequence (DNA): TGTGCCAGCTCACTGGCAGGGTATTCGAGCAATCAGCCCCAGCATTTT. This translates into CASSLAGYSSNQPQHF.

V gene TRBV19 combines with J gene TRBJ2-1, with D possibly TRBD2 on 6 matching bases. Germline V gives CDR1 LNHDA, CDR2 SQIVND (reference sequence). CDR3 length equals 11 residues. V was shortened by 3 bases and J by 9 bases, with 6 bases between the two germline ends. CDR3 sequence: CASSMGGEQFF. The CDR3 bases are TGTGCCAGTAGTATGGGGGGTGAGCAGTTCTTC.

This chain joins TRBV6-6 and TRBJ1-2; D not resolved. This CDR3 has 10 residues. The germline gives CDR1 MNHNY, CDR2 SVGAGI (reference sequence). Trimming cost V 3 bases and J 6 bases, with 2 bases left between them. CDR3: CASSYNGYTF. The CDR3 DNA sequence: TGTGCCAGCAGTTATAATGGCTACACCTTC.

The chain employs TRBV6-1 and TRBJ2-1; 11 nucleotides line up with TRBD2. Trimming removed 4 bases from V and 7 bases from J; junction bases left unmatched: 3. Germline loops: CDR1 MNHNS, CDR2 SASEGT. CDR3 length: 14 residues. CDR3 loop: CASSVAGGRNEQFF. CDR3 nucleotide sequence: TGTGCCAGCAGTGTAGCGGGGGGGCGGAATGAGCAGTTCTTC.

The chain uses TRBV28 and TRBJ2-5, with a tentative D call TRBD2 (6 bases). The CDR3 consists of 13 residues. Trimming stripped 1 base from V and 5 bases from J, with 8 bases between. Germline-derived CDR1 and CDR2 are MDHEN and SYDVKM. Here the CDR3 reads CASSLFGGETQYF. The CDR3 bases are TGTGCCAGCAGTTTATTTGGGGGGGAGACCCAGTACTTC.